Reported below is one T cell receptor beta chain. The data originate from a study of shared clonotypes between healthy human individuals. The CDR3 has 12 residues. Trimming shortened V by 4 bases and J by 2 bases, and 6 bases separated the two germline ends. The germline V gene has CDR1 MNHEY and CDR2 SMNVEV (reference sequence). Libraries were prepared by immunoSEQ multiplex PCR; TCRdb keeps only in-frame clonotypes and omits some of them. The table has 2 million to 2.5 million clones, approximately 95% seen once. This chain links TRBV27 with TRBJ2-7; TRBD2 might be the D (5 bases). The specimen was naive CD4+ T cells sorted from blood. The subset was: CD45RA+ positively selected. This TCR derives from a man aged 18 to 29 in good health. The CDR3 is CASSSGAYEQYF. In nucleotides, the CDR3 is TGTGCCAGCAGTTCCGGGGCCTACGAGCAGTACTTC.